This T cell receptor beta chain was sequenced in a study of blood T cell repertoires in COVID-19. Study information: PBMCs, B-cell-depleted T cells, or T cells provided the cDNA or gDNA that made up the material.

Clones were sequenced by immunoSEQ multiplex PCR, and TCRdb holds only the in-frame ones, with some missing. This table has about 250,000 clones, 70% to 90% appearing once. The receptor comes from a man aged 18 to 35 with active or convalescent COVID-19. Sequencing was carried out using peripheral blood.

DNA for the CDR3: TGTGCCAGCAGCCATGGACAGGGAAACACCATATATTTT. This encodes CASSHGQGNTIYF. This chain uses TRBV14 with TRBJ1-3, with D possibly matching TRBD1 (6 bases). Germline values: CDR1 SGHDN, CDR2 FVKESK. Trimming took 3 bases from V and 4 from J, leaving 7 bases between them. The CDR3 loop spans 13 amino acids.